The 10 T cell receptor beta chains listed next were all sequenced from one sample in a study of T cells in Graves' hyperthyroidism and ophthalmopathy. TCR beta CDR3 regions were amplified from RNA transcripts. Initially, a first-round RT-PCR of the TCR CDR3 employed the HTBI primer set. TCRdb reprocessed the multiplex PCR reads via MiXCR and lists one record per CDR3 protein. Seen here are around 300,000 distinct CDR3 sequences, approximately 15% observed once, and the top ten hold roughly 25%. The source material was blood. These TCRs come from a woman aged 25 to 45 with Graves' hyperthyroidism.

This clonotype was seen at least ten times. The gene calls are TRBV6-2 or TRBV6-3 and TRBJ2-1; D remains ambiguous. Germline V lookup: CDR1 MNHEY, CDR2 SVGEGT. Trimming cost V 8 bases and J 5 bases, with 22 bases left between them. The CDR3 loop spans 16 amino acids. As DNA, the CDR3 is TGTGCCAGCGTTCGTCAGCTCCCAGGTTCGGACAATGAGCAGTTCTTC. As protein: CASVRQLPGSDNEQFF.

This clonotype was counted only a few times. The V gene is TRBV19, the J gene TRBJ2-5; D may be TRBD1 (5 bases). V lost 4 bases, J lost 4 bases, and 10 bases lay in between. The germline V gene encodes CDR1 LNHDA and CDR2 SQIVND (reference sequence). CDR3 size: 13 residues. This chain's CDR3 is CASSKGRGETQYF. The CDR3 DNA reads as TGTGCCAGTAGTAAGGGGCGCGGAGAGACCCAGTACTTC.

This clonotype was counted between two and nine times. The V gene is TRBV7-3, the J gene TRBJ1-2; D is possibly TRBD1 (6 bases). This CDR3 has 14 amino acids. The germline V gene encodes CDR1 SGHTA and CDR2 FQGTGA. Trimming cost V 5 bases and J 4 bases, with 14 bases left between them. CDR3 sequence (DNA): TGTGCCAGCAGCGCAACAGGGATTAGCTATGGCTACACCTTC. Translating gives CASSATGISYGYTF.

This clonotype has at least ten counts. The V and J genes are TRBV10-3 and TRBJ2-1; D gene uncertain. This CDR3 is built from 12 residues. V lost 2 bases and J 8 bases, leaving 7 bases between the germline ends. Germline CDR1 is ENHRY and CDR2 is SYGVKD. The CDR3 is CAISEGLDEQFF. The DNA of the CDR3 is TGTGCCATCAGTGAGGGGTTGGATGAGCAGTTCTTC.

This clonotype was found a few times. This chain joins TRBV18 and TRBJ2-7; 10 nucleotides match TRBD1. Trimming removed 2 bases from V and 2 bases from J; junction bases left unmatched: 3. The V gene's germline CDR1 is KGHSH and CDR2 LQKENI. The CDR3 contains 15 residues. The CDR3 coding sequence is TGTGCCAGCTCACCAGGGACAGGGGTTACCTACGAGCAGTACTTC. Translating gives CASSPGTGVTYEQYF.

Many counts were recorded for this clonotype. The V and J genes are TRBV6-1 and TRBJ2-6; tentatively, D is TRBD1 or TRBD2 (5 bases each). Germline CDR1 is MNHNS and CDR2 is SASEGT. Trimming removed 4 bases from V and 0 bases from J, with 10 bases in between. This CDR3 has 16 residues. Here the CDR3 reads CASSGGSYSGANVLTF. In nucleotides, the CDR3 is TGTGCCAGCAGTGGGGGGTCCTACTCTGGGGCCAACGTCCTGACTTTC.

Ten or more counts support this clonotype. V and J are TRBV30 and TRBJ2-3, with D maybe TRBD1 (6 bases). Germline V gene sequence: CDR1 GTSNPN, CDR2 SVGIG (reference sequence). The CDR3 sequence is 14 residues long. V shed 2 bases and J shed 2 bases, with 11 bases lying between them. CDR3 DNA: TGTGCCTGGAGTCCCGGACAGCCCACAGATACGCAGTATTTT. Translated: CAWSPGQPTDTQYF.

In its sample, this clonotype was seen many times. The chain uses TRBV20-1 and TRBJ1-2; D is possibly TRBD1 (5 bases). The germline V gene has CDR1 DFQATT and CDR2 SNEGSKA (reference sequence). The length of the CDR3 is 12 residues. Trimming removed 3 bases from V and 4 bases from J, with 9 bases in between. The chain's CDR3 is CSASPGPYGYTF. In nucleotides, the CDR3 is TGCAGTGCTAGCCCGGGACCCTATGGCTACACCTTC.

This clonotype has at least ten counts. The chain joins TRBV28 to TRBJ2-7, with D tentatively TRBD1 (6 bases). The germline V gene encodes CDR1 MDHEN and CDR2 SYDVKM. CDR3 length: 15 amino acids. Trimming took off 3 bases at V and 4 bases at J, with 16 bases between the two ends. CDR3 sequence: CASSFPSTGGYEQYF. The CDR3, as DNA: TGTGCCAGCAGTTTCCCTTCGACAGGTGGTTACGAGCAGTACTTC. The whole variable domain, remainder taken from reference TRBV28 and TRBJ2-7, is DVKVTQSSRYLVKRTGEKVFLECVQDMDHENMFWYRQDPGLGLRLIYFSYDVKMKEKGDIPEGYSVSREKKERFSLILESASTNQTSMYLCASSFPSTGGYEQYFGPGTRLTVT.

This CDR3 is CASSPTGQGISPQHF. The DNA for the CDR3 is TGTGCCAGCTCACCAACGGGCCAGGGTATTAGTCCCCAGCATTTT. The chain joins TRBV18 to TRBJ1-5, with D possibly TRBD1 on 5 matching bases. Germline values: CDR1 KGHSH, CDR2 LQKENI. The CDR3 has 15 amino acids. Trimming took off 2 bases at V and 10 bases at J, with 18 bases between the two ends.